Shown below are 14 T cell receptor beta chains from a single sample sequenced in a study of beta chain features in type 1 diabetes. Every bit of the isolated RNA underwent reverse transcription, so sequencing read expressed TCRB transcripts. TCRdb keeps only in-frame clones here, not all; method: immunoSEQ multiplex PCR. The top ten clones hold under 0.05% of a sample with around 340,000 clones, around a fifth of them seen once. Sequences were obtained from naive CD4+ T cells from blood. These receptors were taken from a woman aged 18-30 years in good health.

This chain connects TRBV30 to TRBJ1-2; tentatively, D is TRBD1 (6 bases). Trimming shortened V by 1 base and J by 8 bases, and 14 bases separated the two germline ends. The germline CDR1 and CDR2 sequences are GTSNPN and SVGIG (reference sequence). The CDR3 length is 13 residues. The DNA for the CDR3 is TGTGCCTGGAGTGCTACAGGGAAAGGAGGCTACACCTTC. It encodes CAWSATGKGGYTF.

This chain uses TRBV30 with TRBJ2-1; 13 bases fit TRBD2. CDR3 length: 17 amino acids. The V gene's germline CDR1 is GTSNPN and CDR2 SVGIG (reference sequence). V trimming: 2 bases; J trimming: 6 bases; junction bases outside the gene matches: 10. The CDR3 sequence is CAWSPGRTSGRGNEQFF. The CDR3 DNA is TGTGCCTGGAGTCCCGGCCGGACTAGCGGGAGAGGCAATGAGCAGTTCTTC.

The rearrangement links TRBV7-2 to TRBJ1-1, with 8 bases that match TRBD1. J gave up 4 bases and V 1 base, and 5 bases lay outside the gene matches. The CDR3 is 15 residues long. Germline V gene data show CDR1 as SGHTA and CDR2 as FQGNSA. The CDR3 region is CASSLVHRGATEAFF. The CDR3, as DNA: TGTGCCAGCAGCTTAGTGCACAGGGGGGCCACTGAAGCTTTCTTT.

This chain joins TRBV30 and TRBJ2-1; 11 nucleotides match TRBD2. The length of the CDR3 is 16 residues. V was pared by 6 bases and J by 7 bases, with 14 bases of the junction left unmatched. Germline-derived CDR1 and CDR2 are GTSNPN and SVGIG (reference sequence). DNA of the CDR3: TGTGCCTGCCCACGGGTAGCGGGAGGGTTGGAGAATGAGCAGTTCTTC. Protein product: CACPRVAGGLENEQFF. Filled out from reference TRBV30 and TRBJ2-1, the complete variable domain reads SQTIHQWPATLVQPVGSPLSLECTVEGTSNPNLYWYRQAAGRGLQLLFYSVGIGQISSEVPQNLSASRPQDRQFILSSKKLLLSDSGFYLCACPRVAGGLENEQFFGPGTRLTVL.

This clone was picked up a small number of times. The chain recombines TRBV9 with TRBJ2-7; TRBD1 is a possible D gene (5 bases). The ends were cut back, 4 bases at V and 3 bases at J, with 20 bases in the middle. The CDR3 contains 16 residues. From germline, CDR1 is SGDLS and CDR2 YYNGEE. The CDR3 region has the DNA TGTGCCAGCAGCCTAAAGGACATGTCCCATTTCTACGAGCAGTACTTC. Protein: CASSLKDMSHFYEQYF.

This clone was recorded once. This chain's CDR3 is CASSLDPATDTQYF. CDR3 nucleotide sequence: TGCGCCAGCAGCTTGGATCCAGCGACAGATACGCAGTATTTT. J is TRBJ2-3 and V is TRBV5-1, with D unclear. Germline V lookup: CDR1 SGHRS, CDR2 YFSETQ. The length of the CDR3 is 14 residues. V was cut by 0 bases and J by 3 bases, with 8 bases left in between.

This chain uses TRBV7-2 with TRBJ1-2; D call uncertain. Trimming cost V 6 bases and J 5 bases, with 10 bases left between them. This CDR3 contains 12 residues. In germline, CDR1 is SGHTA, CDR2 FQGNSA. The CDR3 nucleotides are TGTGCCAGCAGACCTGCAGCGTATGGCTACACCTTC. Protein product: CASRPAAYGYTF.

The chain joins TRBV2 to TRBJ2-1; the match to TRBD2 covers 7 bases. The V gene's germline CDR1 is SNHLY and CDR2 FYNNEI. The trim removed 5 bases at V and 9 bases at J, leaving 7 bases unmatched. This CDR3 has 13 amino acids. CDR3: CASSFTGGGEQFF. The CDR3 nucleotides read TGTGCCAGCAGTTTCACGGGAGGCGGTGAGCAGTTCTTC.

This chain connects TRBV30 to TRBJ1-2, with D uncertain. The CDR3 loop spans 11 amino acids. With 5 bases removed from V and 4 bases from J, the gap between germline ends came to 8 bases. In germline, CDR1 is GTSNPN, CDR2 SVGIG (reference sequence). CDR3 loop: CAWESGYGYTF. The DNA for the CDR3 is TGTGCCTGGGAGAGCGGCTATGGCTACACCTTC.

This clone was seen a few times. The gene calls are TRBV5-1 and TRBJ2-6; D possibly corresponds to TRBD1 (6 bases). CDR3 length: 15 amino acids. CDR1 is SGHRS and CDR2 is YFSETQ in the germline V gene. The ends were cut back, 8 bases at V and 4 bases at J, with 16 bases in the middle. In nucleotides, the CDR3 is TGCGCCAGTCAACAGGGATCGGCGGGGGCCAACGTCCTGACTTTC. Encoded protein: CASQQGSAGANVLTF.

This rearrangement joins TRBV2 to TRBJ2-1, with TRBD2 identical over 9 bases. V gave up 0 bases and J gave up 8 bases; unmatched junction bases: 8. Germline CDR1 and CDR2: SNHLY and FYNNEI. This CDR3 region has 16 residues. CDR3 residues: CASSEAYSGSGYEQFF. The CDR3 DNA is TGTGCCAGCAGTGAAGCATATAGCGGGAGTGGCTATGAGCAGTTCTTC.

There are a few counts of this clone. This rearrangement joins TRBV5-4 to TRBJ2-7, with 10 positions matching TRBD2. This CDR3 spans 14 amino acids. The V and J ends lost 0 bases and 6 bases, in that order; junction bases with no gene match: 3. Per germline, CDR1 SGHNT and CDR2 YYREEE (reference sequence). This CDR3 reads CASSLGAGGPEQYF. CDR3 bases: TGTGCCAGCAGCTTGGGAGCGGGAGGGCCCGAGCAGTACTTC.

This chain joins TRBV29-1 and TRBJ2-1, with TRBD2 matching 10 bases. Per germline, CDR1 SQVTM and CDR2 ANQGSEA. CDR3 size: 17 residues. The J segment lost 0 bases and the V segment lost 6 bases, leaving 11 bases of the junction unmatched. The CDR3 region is CSVSGTSETSSYNEQFF. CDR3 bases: TGCAGCGTGTCCGGGACTAGCGAGACAAGCTCCTACAATGAGCAGTTCTTC.

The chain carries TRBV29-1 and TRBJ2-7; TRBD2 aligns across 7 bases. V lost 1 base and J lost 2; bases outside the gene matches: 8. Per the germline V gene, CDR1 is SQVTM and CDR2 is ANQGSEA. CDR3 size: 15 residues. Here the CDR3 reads CSVEAPGGRAYEQYF. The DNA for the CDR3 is TGCAGCGTTGAAGCCCCTGGGGGGAGGGCCTACGAGCAGTACTTC.